This T cell receptor beta chain was sequenced for a study of cytomegalovirus exposure and HLA in healthy donors. Study results and caveats: Later analysis suggested most CMV-associated TCR beta chains were HLA-restricted.

Comments on this clone: Its target is not known.

The PCR used 60 Vbeta and 13 Jbeta primers. This table comes from immunoSEQ multiplex PCR, and its TCRdb copy is limited to in-frame clones, with some not included. The sample records 130,000 or so clones, roughly three fifths being singletons. The CDR3 has 16 amino acids. Per germline, CDR1 SGHDT and CDR2 YYEEEE. The V gene lost 0 bases and the J gene lost 0 bases, with 7 bases spanning the gap. Sequenced input: PBMCs. The rearrangement uses TRBV5-6 and TRBJ1-6, with D hard to call. The clonotype originates from a woman aged 55 to 70 in good health and CMV-seronegative. The CDR3 DNA reads as TGTGCCAGCAGCTTGGCCAGTATCTCCTATAATTCACCCCTCCACTTT. It is translated as CASSLASISYNSPLHF.